The source of this TCR beta chain is a study of early T cells in non-severe SARS-CoV-2 infection. V was cut by 0 bases and J by 9 bases, with 14 bases left in between. CDR1 is LGHNA and CDR2 is YNFKEQ in the germline V gene. The CDR3 covers 14 residues. This clonotype showed up just a few times. cDNA molecules, individually, were tagged with unique molecular identifiers. TCRdb redid the calling of the 5' RACE reads with MiXCR, one entry per CDR3 protein. This table holds about 81,000 distinct CDR3 sequences, about 14% found once. The receptor was isolated from an adult who was a healthcare worker with PCR-confirmed SARS-CoV-2 infection or an uninfected control (not recorded which). Sequenced sample: whole blood. The chain links TRBV4-2 to TRBJ1-2; D gene uncertain. The CDR3 DNA follows: TGTGCCAGCAGCCAAGAGTTGGGAGCAGCCAGCTACACCTTC. This translates into CASSQELGAASYTF.